This T cell receptor beta chain was captured by sequencing in a study of PD-1 blockade in classical Hodgkin lymphoma. Time point defined: cycle 4 day 1 (C4D1), after more than 5 weeks of nivolumab. Each patient relapsed following autologous stem cell transplantation, and prior brentuximab vedotin exposure differed. Patients had relapsed/refractory classical Hodgkin lymphoma with complete response, partial response or progressive disease as best response. Findings of the study overall: There was a significant rise in CD4+ TCR diversity by C4D1, with no such rise for CD8+.

As to this clone: Its antigen is undetermined.

Sequencing was performed with immunoSEQ multiplex PCR; in TCRdb, only in-frame clones are kept and a portion is missing. The sample yields tens of thousands of clones, about 80% seen once. This receptor was identified in a human donor with classical Hodgkin lymphoma. The sample consisted of peripheral blood mononuclear cells (PBMCs), taken before the fourth cycle of nivolumab.

This chain's CDR3 is CASSPETGVAFF. DNA for the CDR3: TGCGCCAGCAGCCCCGAGACGGGGGTAGCTTTCTTT. The V and J genes are TRBV4-1 and TRBJ1-1; TRBD1 might be the D (5 bases). The V gene's germline CDR1 is MGHRA and CDR2 YSYEKL. V was cut by 4 bases and J by 10 bases, with 13 bases left in between. The CDR3 is 12 amino acids.